This passage covers 18 T cell receptor beta chains from one sample sequenced in a study of cytomegalovirus exposure and HLA in healthy donors. The study ran its PCR with 60 Vbeta and 13 Jbeta primers. Method: immunoSEQ multiplex PCR; TCRdb's copy keeps in-frame clones and lacks some. The sample records 310,000 or so clones, 70% to 90% being singletons. Sequencing was done on a sample of PBMCs. These receptors came from a woman younger than 30 in good health and CMV-seronegative.

The rearrangement links TRBV7-3 to TRBJ2-1; 9 nucleotides match TRBD2. The CDR3 runs to 18 residues. Germline assignment: CDR1 SGHTA and CDR2 FQGTGA. J was trimmed by 8 bases and V by 1 base; bases with no gene match: 15. The DNA of the CDR3 is TGTGCCAGCAGCTTAAGCGGGCAGGGGACTAGCCTGCCATATGAGCAGTTCTTC. Translation gives CASSLSGQGTSLPYEQFF. The full variable domain, completed using reference TRBV7-3 and TRBJ2-1, is GAGVSQTPSNKVTEKGKYVELRCDPISGHTALYWYRQSLGQGPEFLIYFQGTGAADDSGLPNDRFFAVRPEGSVSTLKIQRTERGDSAVYLCASSLSGQGTSLPYEQFFGPGTRLTVL.

The chain recombines TRBV2 with TRBJ2-3; D may be TRBD2 (5 bases). Trimming left V 8 bases short and J 0 bases short, with 6 bases between. The CDR3 is 12 residues long. Germline values: CDR1 SNHLY, CDR2 FYNNEI. The CDR3 nucleotides read TGTGCCAGCCGGACTAGCACAGATACGCAGTATTTT. Its protein is CASRTSTDTQYF.

Concerning this clone itself: The junction shows a germline mismatch at one end, possibly a read error. V and J are TRBV9 and TRBJ1-4; D is unclear. Germline V CDR1 and CDR2: SGDLS, YYNGEE. This CDR3 has 17 amino acids. The CDR3 DNA reads TGTGCCAGCAGCGCTCTCGGCCCTGGGCCTTCTAATGAAAGACTGTTTTTT. It codes for CASSALGPGPSNERLFF.

V usage is TRBV7-8 and J usage is TRBJ1-3; 8 bases are a match to TRBD1. Germline V gene lookup returns CDR1 SGHVS and CDR2 FQNEAQ. J lost 1 base, V lost 2 bases, and 16 bases had no gene match. CDR3 length: 20 residues. This CDR3 reads CASSLKSRDRGEYSGNTIYF. In nucleotides, the CDR3 is TGTGCCAGCAGCTTAAAGTCCCGAGACAGGGGAGAATATTCTGGAAACACCATATATTTT.

The CDR3 region is CASSLARGLAGTSGTQYF. The DNA of the CDR3 is TGTGCCAGCAGCTTAGCCCGAGGACTAGCGGGGACCTCAGGTACGCAGTATTTT. The chain combines TRBV7-9 with TRBJ2-3; 12 nucleotides align to TRBD2. The CDR3 consists of 18 residues. The V gene end was trimmed by 0 bases and the J gene end by 8 bases; junction bases not matched to a gene: 12. The germline gives CDR1 SEHNR, CDR2 FQNEAQ (reference sequence).

The rearrangement joins TRBV10-1 to TRBJ2-1; TRBD1 is a possible D gene (6 bases). The V gene's germline CDR1 is WNHNN and CDR2 SYGVQD (reference sequence). V lost 5 bases and J lost 8, with 16 bases in between. This CDR3 region has 14 residues. Written as DNA, the CDR3 is TGCGCCAGCAGTTCAGGACAGAGATGGCATGAGCAGTTCTTC. Its protein product is CASSSGQRWHEQFF.

This chain uses TRBV18 with TRBJ2-7; 9 positions match TRBD1. Germline V gene data show CDR1 as KGHSH and CDR2 as LQKENI. After removal of 4 bases from V and 5 bases from J, the junction contained 6 bases not matched to a gene. The CDR3 runs to 14 residues. The CDR3 region has the DNA TGTGCCAGCTCACTAACCGGGACAGGGAACGAGCAGTACTTC. It encodes CASSLTGTGNEQYF.

The sample holds one count of this clone. The chain is built from TRBV20-1 and TRBJ1-2; D is unresolved. Germline V gene lookup returns CDR1 DFQATT and CDR2 SNEGSKA (reference sequence). The CDR3 loop spans 9 amino acids. The CDR3 DNA is TGCAGGGATCGAGGGGGCTACACCTTC. Its protein is CRDRGGYTF.

This chain joins TRBV7-9 and TRBJ1-3; 8 nucleotides agree with TRBD1. Germline V gene lookup returns CDR1 SEHNR and CDR2 FQNEAQ (reference sequence). V was clipped by 6 bases and J by 0 bases; unmatched bases: 16. The CDR3 consists of 19 residues. CDR3 residues: CASRLGRLTGDFSGNTIYF. CDR3 bases: TGTGCCAGCAGGTTGGGACGGCTGACAGGGGACTTCTCTGGAAACACCATATATTTT.

In its sample, this clone was seen a few times. The genes are TRBV27 and TRBJ2-7, with 8 nucleotides matching TRBD1. Germline CDR1 and CDR2: MNHEY and SMNVEV (reference sequence). With 7 bases clipped from V and 7 bases from J, the junction kept 12 bases outside the gene matches. The CDR3 has 14 amino acids. The chain's CDR3 is CASKRTGTSWEQYF. CDR3 nucleotides: TGTGCCAGCAAACGGACAGGGACCTCTTGGGAGCAGTACTTC.

The chain links TRBV6-5 to TRBJ1-4; TRBD1 matches 10 bases. The CDR3 sequence is 14 residues long. The germline CDR1 and CDR2 sequences are MNHEY and SVGAGI. J lost 8 bases, V lost 6 bases, and 6 bases had no gene match. The CDR3 here is CASRPTGGREKLFF. CDR3 nucleotide sequence: TGTGCCAGCAGGCCGACAGGGGGCAGGGAAAAACTGTTTTTT.

The rearrangement uses TRBV5-6 and TRBJ2-5, with a tentative D call TRBD2 (5 bases). The CDR3 spans 14 residues. Trimming left V 0 bases short and J 0 bases short, with 6 bases between. CDR1 is SGHDT, CDR2 YYEEEE, per germline. CDR3 bases: TGTGCCAGCAGCTTGGTGGGAGACCAAGAGACCCAGTACTTC. This translates into CASSLVGDQETQYF.

This clone showed up just once. This chain links TRBV2 with TRBJ1-3; D gene ambiguous. V lost 8 bases and J lost 0, with 17 bases in between. The CDR3 is 16 amino acids. CDR1 SNHLY and CDR2 FYNNEI come from the germline V gene. CDR3 residues: CASYRDPGISGNTIYF. CDR3 DNA sequence: TGTGCCAGCTATCGTGACCCAGGTATCTCTGGAAACACCATATATTTT.

The gene calls are TRBV2 and TRBJ1-1; D is uncertain. The CDR3 extends over 12 amino acids. Looked up from germline, CDR1 is SNHLY and CDR2 is FYNNEI. The V end was cut by 7 bases, the J end by 3 bases, with 9 bases between. CDR3 amino acids: CASMRHDTEAFF. The CDR3 bases are TGTGCCAGCATGAGACATGACACTGAAGCTTTCTTT.

This rearrangement joins TRBV29-1 to TRBJ2-7; TRBD1 is a possible D gene (5 bases). Germline V gene data show CDR1 as SQVTM and CDR2 as ANQGSEA. Trimming removed 5 bases at V and 0 bases at J, with 11 bases between. The CDR3 length is 13 residues. The chain's CDR3 is CSVRGRASYEQYF. In DNA form, the CDR3 reads TGCAGCGTTCGCGGCAGGGCCTCCTACGAGCAGTACTTC.

In the case of this clone: Other nucleotide sequences from this sample produce the same CDR3. The chain is built from TRBV2 and TRBJ1-1, with 7 bases that match TRBD1. Unmatched junction bases numbered 2, after V lost 6 bases and J lost 1 base. This CDR3 has 13 residues. In germline, CDR1 is SNHLY, CDR2 FYNNEI. The chain's CDR3 is CASRGQPNTEAFF. As DNA, the CDR3 is TGTGCCAGCAGGGGACAGCCGAACACTGAAGCTTTCTTT.

The chain's CDR3 is CAISQDTSGGAFF. The DNA for the CDR3 is TGTGCCATCAGCCAAGACACCTCAGGAGGAGCTTTCTTT. The rearrangement links TRBV10-3 to TRBJ1-1; unclear D gene. There are 13 residues in the CDR3. Trimming took off 6 bases at V and 10 bases at J, with 18 bases between the two ends. Germline V gene sequence: CDR1 ENHRY, CDR2 SYGVKD.

Details on this clone: This specimen includes other DNA sequences encoding the same CDR3. The genes are TRBV19 and TRBJ2-7, with a weak D call TRBD1 (5 bases). Germline CDR1 is LNHDA and CDR2 is SQIVND (reference sequence). The CDR3 contains 14 residues. V dropped 3 bases and J dropped 0 bases, with 9 bases sitting between them. DNA of the CDR3: TGTGCCAGTAGTATCACAGGATCCTCCTACGAGCAGTACTTC. Its translation: CASSITGSSYEQYF. The full variable domain, rest sourced from reference TRBV19 and TRBJ2-7, is DGGITQSPKYLFRKEGQNVTLSCEQNLNHDAMYWYRQDPGQGLRLIYYSQIVNDFQKGDIAEGYSVSREKKESFPLTVTSAQKNPTAFYLCASSITGSSYEQYFGPGTRLTVT.